The clone carrying this T cell receptor beta chain was found many times. This sample was taken from a study of T cells in Graves' hyperthyroidism and ophthalmopathy. V trimming: 3 bases; J trimming: 0 bases; junction bases outside the gene matches: 5. Germline V gene lookup returns CDR1 MNHEY and CDR2 SVGEGT. The CDR3 runs 15 residues. Amplification of TCR beta CDR3 regions used RNA as the template. HTBI primers were used for first-round RT-PCR of the TCR CDR3. TCRdb reanalysed the multiplex PCR reads using MiXCR and keeps one entry per CDR3 protein. This table holds 550,000 to 800,000 distinct CDR3 sequences, 17% found once.

The V and J genes are TRBV6-2 or TRBV6-3 and TRBJ2-7; 7 nucleotides line up with TRBD1. This clonotype originated in a middle-aged man with Graves' hyperthyroidism. What was sequenced was blood. Written as DNA, the CDR3 is TGTGCCAGCAGTTATTTTGGACAGGACTCCTACGAGCAGTACTTC. Its translation is CASSYFGQDSYEQYF.